Described below is a single TCR beta chain sequence and its context. Antigen: not known. Other DNA sequences in this specimen translate into the identical CDR3. CDR1 and CDR2 from the germline V gene are SGHTA and FQGNSA. The CDR3 contains 13 residues. Trimming removed 0 bases at V and 4 bases at J, with 6 bases between. The sample comes from a study of cytomegalovirus exposure and HLA in healthy donors. Broader study findings: Many donors carried some public TCRs, although rarity characterized most TCR sequences. Common viral pathogens seemed, in a later analysis, to connect with several of the most significant clusters. The sole available immune exposure information was CMV serostatus.

The PCR was carried out with 60 Vbeta primers and 13 Jbeta primers. Sequencing used immunoSEQ multiplex PCR; TCRdb keeps in-frame clones, though not all of them. This sample has approximately 120,000 clones; roughly 80% occur once, and the top ten carry approximately 2.4%. V is TRBV7-2 and J is TRBJ2-5; a weak D match, TRBD2 (6 bases). Sequences were obtained from PBMCs. This receptor was taken from a female donor in good health and CMV-seronegative. The CDR3 loop is CASSLAGGETQYF. Written as DNA, the CDR3 is TGTGCCAGCAGCTTAGCGGGGGGAGAGACCCAGTACTTC. The entire variable domain, with the rest obtained from reference TRBV7-2 and TRBJ2-5, is as follows: GAGVSQSPSNKVTEKGKDVELRCDPISGHTALYWYRQSLGQGLEFLIYFQGNSAPDKSGLPSDRFSAERTGGSVSTLTIQRTQQEDSAVYLCASSLAGGETQYFGPGTRLLVL.